This T cell receptor beta chain was found in a study of cytomegalovirus exposure and HLA in healthy donors. Remarks on this clone: Its cognate antigen is unknown.

Findings of the study overall: Cytomegalovirus status was reportedly diagnosed by the classifier with high sensitivity and specificity. Cytomegalovirus association was listed for around 170 TCR beta chains.

The method was immunoSEQ multiplex PCR; TCRdb's version includes in-frame clones alone and lacks a portion of them. This sample has fewer than 250,000 clones, with more than 75% found just once. The sequencing sample was made of PBMCs. This clonotype originated in a man aged 18 to 29 in good health and CMV-seronegative.

CDR3 loop: CASSVVRSADTQYF. DNA for the CDR3: TGTGCCAGCAGCGTAGTCAGGTCCGCAGATACGCAGTATTTT. J is TRBJ2-3 and V is TRBV9; D gene ambiguous. Germline values: CDR1 SGDLS, CDR2 YYNGEE. CDR3 length equals 14 residues. Trimming stripped 0 bases from V and 4 bases from J, with 9 bases between.